A selection of T cell receptor beta chains follows, all from one sample in a study of T cell responses to AZD1222 COVID-19 vaccine. Assay used: immunoSEQ multiplex PCR; TCRdb lists only in-frame clones, some missing. The top ten hold about 1.6% of the sample, which has fewer than 200,000 clones, roughly 92% seen once. The specimen comprised peripheral blood, sampled on day 0 of AZD1222 vaccination. These receptors were collected from an adult in good health. Both conserved end residues are part of each CDR3. A D gene is named only where the DNA matches it firmly. Some rows have no size entry. The others give once, few or many, or a class for an expanded clone.

clone size	J gene	V gene	D gene	CDR3 DNA	CDR3 protein
.	TRBJ2-7	TRBV19	TRBD2	TGTGCCAGTAGTATTCTAGCGGGGAATTACGAGCAGTACTTC	CASSILAGNYEQYF
.	TRBJ2-3	TRBV7-9	TRBD2	TGTGCCAGCAGCTTAGTCGGGACTAAAGATACGCAGTATTTT	CASSLVGTKDTQYF
.	TRBJ1-4	TRBV3-1/TRBV3-2	TRBD1	TGTGCCAGCAGCCACGCCGGGACAGGGGACGAAAAACTGTTTTTT	CASSHAGTGDEKLFF
.	TRBJ1-1	TRBV6-1	.	TGTGCCAGCAGTGAGGGGGTCGCTCGTTACACTGAAGCTTTCTTT	CASSEGVARYTEAFF
.	TRBJ1-2	TRBV6-5	TRBD1	TGTGCCAGCAGTTACAGACAGGGGGAGGGCTACACCTTC	CASSYRQGEGYTF
.	TRBJ1-4	TRBV18	.	TGTGCCAGCTCACCACAGGGGAGAGAAAAACTGTTTTTT	CASSPQGREKLFF
few	TRBJ2-5	TRBV5-5	.	TGTGCCAGCAGCAGACTAGGAGCGGAGACCCAGTACTTC	CASSRLGAETQYF
.	TRBJ2-4	TRBV28	TRBD2	TGTGCCAGCAGTTCGGGAGGGGTAGCCAAAAACATTCAGTACTTC	CASSSGGVAKNIQYF
.	TRBJ2-5	TRBV13	.	TGTGCCAGCAGCCCCGGTGGGGTGTCCCCTGGAGAGACCCAGTACTTC	CASSPGGVSPGETQYF
once	TRBJ2-1	TRBV7-3	TRBD2	TGTGCCAGCAGCCCAAGACTAGCCGGCGGCTACAATGAGCAGTTCTTC	CASSPRLAGGYNEQFF
.	TRBJ2-1	TRBV7-3	TRBD2	TGTGCCAGCAGCGAACTGGCCATACTAGCGGGGGGCGGTAGCTCCTACAATGAGCAGTTCTTC	CASSELAILAGGGSSYNEQFF
.	TRBJ1-1	TRBV5-1	.	TGCGCCAGCAGTTACAGGGAGAACACTGAAGCTTTCTTT	CASSYRENTEAFF
.	TRBJ1-3	TRBV5-1	.	TGCGCCAGCAGCCCGGAGGTGGCGGGAAACACCATATATTTT	CASSPEVAGNTIYF
.	TRBJ2-7	TRBV5-1	.	TGCGCCAGCAGCTTAAGGGACGAGCAGTACTTC	CASSLRDEQYF
.	TRBJ1-2	TRBV19	.	TGTGCCAGTAGTGCGGGACCGAGCTATGGCTACACCTTC	CASSAGPSYGYTF
.	TRBJ1-2	TRBV2	TRBD1	TGTGCCAGCAGTGTCCCTCCAGGACAGGGGATCGACTATGGCTACACCTTC	CASSVPPGQGIDYGYTF
.	TRBJ2-7	TRBV6-5	.	TGTGCCAGCAGAAACGGTGGGGGCGAGCAGTACTTC	CASRNGGGEQYF
.	TRBJ1-5	TRBV19	TRBD1	TGTGCCAGTAGTCGTCGGACAGGGGGAAGTCAGCCCCAGCATTTT	CASSRRTGGSQPQHF
.	TRBJ2-7	TRBV18	TRBD1	TGTGCCAGCTCACCACGGACAGGGACTTCGTTCGAGCAGTACTTC	CASSPRTGTSFEQYF
.	TRBJ2-7	TRBV27	.	TGTGCCAGCAGTTTAGGGCCAGGCACCTACGAGCAGTACTTC	CASSLGPGTYEQYF
.	TRBJ1-2	TRBV18	.	TGTGCCAGCTCTCGTGGAGAACGCTATGGCTACACCTTC	CASSRGERYGYTF
few	TRBJ2-2	TRBV2	.	TGTGCCAGCAGGGAGCAAATGAGGGGGATTAAGCTGTTTTTT	CASREQMRGIKLFF
.	TRBJ1-5	TRBV6-5	.	TGTGCCAGCAGCCCAGGTGGGGGGGGCAATCAGCCCCAGCATTTT	CASSPGGGGNQPQHF
.	TRBJ1-1	TRBV18	.	TGTGCCAGCTCACCCTCCACTGGGTCTGTCACTGAAGCTTTCTTT	CASSPSTGSVTEAFF
.	TRBJ1-1	TRBV11-2	TRBD1	TGTGCCAGCAGTTCACCAGGGGGCTCAGTGAACACTGAAGCTTTCTTT	CASSSPGGSVNTEAFF
.	TRBJ1-2	TRBV9	.	TGTGCCAGCAGCGTAGGACAGCCCCGTTATGGCTACACCTTC	CASSVGQPRYGYTF
once	TRBJ2-3	TRBV11-2	TRBD2	TGTGCCAGCAGCTTAGATGGCGGGGGGCGCTCAGATACGCAGTATTTT	CASSLDGGGRSDTQYF
.	TRBJ2-5	TRBV6-5	.	TGTGCCAGCACCTTTTCGGGAGCCCAAGAGACCCAGTACTTC	CASTFSGAQETQYF
.	TRBJ1-2	TRBV21-1	.	TGTGCCAGCAGCAACAACTATGGCTACACCTTC	CASSNNYGYTF